This T cell receptor beta chain derives from a study of radiotherapy plus CTLA-4 blockade in lung cancer. TCRdb's copy holds only in-frame clones and misses some; the assay was immunoSEQ multiplex PCR. The sample lists about 48,000 clones, more than 75% seen once, with approximately 3.6% in the top ten. The germline V gene encodes CDR1 LGHNA and CDR2 YSLEER. V shed 0 bases and J shed 4 bases, with 10 bases lying between them. The CDR3 is 15 amino acids. Those patients who had chemo-refractory metastatic non-small-cell lung cancer were given focal radiation along with CTLA-4 blockade through ipilimumab.

Sequenced here: peripheral blood, sampled from a patient treated with radiotherapy plus ipilimumab. This rearrangement joins TRBV4-3 to TRBJ2-1, with a weak D call TRBD2 (6 bases). The source is a human donor with non-small cell lung cancer who had stable disease on radiotherapy plus ipilimumab. CDR3 amino acids: CASSQDQEGYNEQFF. The CDR3 DNA reads TGCGCCAGCAGCCAAGATCAGGAGGGTTACAATGAGCAGTTCTTC.